This TCR beta chain was found in a study of T-cell reconstitution after alpha-beta-depleted transplantation in children. This clonotype was detected only a few times. Molecular barcoding with unique molecular identifiers was used for the TCRbeta library. TCRdb itself ran the PCR reads through MiXCR, one entry per CDR3 protein. The data contain 420,000 or so distinct CDR3 sequences, 11% of them singletons. Germline lookup yields CDR1 MGHRA and CDR2 YSYEKL. V shed 4 bases and J 9 bases; nucleotides not matched to a gene: 15. The CDR3 runs to 17 residues. This rearrangement joins TRBV4-1 to TRBJ2-1; 10 positions agree with TRBD2. Sequenced here: PBMCs from the stem cell graft donor, sampled from the stem cell graft. The receptor's source is a human donor who donated a stem cell graft to a child with acute myeloid leukemia. CDR3 residues: CASSPPYSSGGLGEQFF. As DNA, the CDR3 is TGCGCCAGCAGCCCTCCTTATTCTAGCGGGGGTTTGGGTGAGCAGTTCTTC.